The source of this T cell receptor beta chain is a study of human T cells and chemical hapten exposure. MiXCR was run by TCRdb on the RACE reads, yielding one entry per CDR3 protein. The repertoire holds about 90,000 distinct CDR3 sequences, with roughly 8.5% as singletons. Whole-study findings and limits: Expanded TCRs grouped into significantly more large CDR3 similarity clusters than controls produced.

V shed 4 bases and J shed 1 base, with 14 bases lying between them. Germline V gene sequence: CDR1 KGHDR, CDR2 SFDVKD. The CDR3 length is 16 residues. The time point here: pre-sensitization, week 0. Noted treatment: therapeutic diphenylcyclopropenone sensitization with weekly scalp DPC. This clonotype occurred a few times. Its target is unknown. The genes are TRBV24-1 and TRBJ2-3; D remains ambiguous. This receptor was identified in a man aged 35 to 55 with alopecia areata. Some clones in this sample may be carry-over from other donors' samples. Material: whole blood, obtained in connection with sensitization to the hapten diphenylcyclopropenone (DPC). The CDR3 sequence: CATSDPDPRGTDTQYF. The DNA for the CDR3 is TGTGCCACCAGTGACCCCGATCCTAGGGGCACAGATACGCAGTATTTT.